The 18 T cell receptor beta chains presented below share a single source sample, sequenced in a study of T cell responses to AZD1222 COVID-19 vaccine. Only in-frame clones appear in the TCRdb table, and some are missing; sequencing was by immunoSEQ multiplex PCR. The sample has some 94,000 clones; about 85% are singletons. The source was peripheral blood, collected on day 0 of AZD1222 vaccination. The receptors come from an adult in good health.

The chain links TRBV3-1 (or the pseudogene TRBV3-2) to TRBJ2-2, with 12 positions matching TRBD1. J gave up 6 bases and V 1 base, and 15 bases lay outside the gene matches. The CDR3 consists of 20 residues. Germline values: CDR1 LGHDT, CDR2 YNNKEL (reference sequence). CDR3 coding DNA: TGTGCCAGCAGCCAAGCCCCGCCCAGAACCGGGACAGGGGGCTCCGGGGAGCTGTTTTTT. Protein sequence: CASSQAPPRTGTGGSGELFF.

V is TRBV6-2 or TRBV6-3 and J is TRBJ1-1, with D unclear. In germline, CDR1 is MNHEY, CDR2 SVGEGT. CDR3 size: 14 residues. Between the trimmed V and J ends, which lost 6 bases and 2 bases, there was a span of 13 bases. This chain's CDR3 is CASSKGVRNTEAFF. CDR3 sequence (DNA): TGTGCCAGCAGCAAGGGAGTACGAAACACTGAAGCTTTCTTT.

V gene TRBV5-6 combines with J gene TRBJ2-7, with TRBD2 as a possible D gene (7 bases). Per the germline V gene, CDR1 is SGHDT and CDR2 is YYEEEE. The CDR3 extends over 16 amino acids. V was trimmed by 2 bases and J by 2 bases, leaving 17 bases between them. The CDR3 nucleotides read TGTGCCAGCAGCTTCGAGGGAGGGGGTTACCCCTACGAGCAGTACTTC. It is translated as CASSFEGGGYPYEQYF. The full variable domain, its missing parts supplied by reference TRBV5-6 and TRBJ2-7, is DAGVTQSPTHLIKTRGQQVTLRCSPKSGHDTVSWYQQALGQGPQFIFQYYEEEERQRGNFPDRFSGHQFPNYSSELNVNALLLGDSALYLCASSFEGGGYPYEQYFGPGTRLTVT.

The CDR3 loop is CASSLSMTSGRAGTGELFF. In DNA form, the CDR3 reads TGTGCCAGCAGCTTATCGATGACTAGCGGGAGGGCCGGCACCGGGGAGCTGTTTTTT. This chain uses TRBV7-3 with TRBJ2-2; 14 bases map to TRBD2. J was trimmed by 4 bases and V by 2 bases; bases with no gene match: 9. The CDR3 length is 19 residues. Germline V gene lookup returns CDR1 SGHTA and CDR2 FQGTGA.

The chain uses TRBV12-5 and TRBJ2-2, with TRBD1 as a possible D gene (6 bases). V shed 6 bases and J shed 5 bases, with 19 bases lying between them. The CDR3 is 16 amino acids. From germline, CDR1 is LGHNT and CDR2 FRNRAP. The CDR3 loop reads CASGLATGSGTGELFF. The CDR3 coding sequence is TGTGCTAGTGGACTGGCCACAGGGTCAGGGACCGGGGAGCTGTTTTTT.

This chain uses TRBV11-3 with TRBJ1-2; 7 bases match TRBD1. The germline V gene encodes CDR1 SGHNT and CDR2 YENEEA. Trimming took 0 bases from V and 2 from J; bases not matched to a gene: 6. The length of the CDR3 is 16 residues. The CDR3 here is CASSLEGRGGNYGYTF. The CDR3 DNA is TGTGCCAGCAGCTTAGAGGGGCGAGGGGGCAACTATGGCTACACCTTC.

This chain uses TRBV12-3 or TRBV12-4 with TRBJ1-5; D remains ambiguous. V shed 3 bases and J shed 1 base, with 4 bases lying between them. The CDR3 is made up of 13 amino acids. CDR3 loop: CASSFRSNQPQHF. As DNA, the CDR3 is TGTGCCAGCAGTTTTCGGAGCAATCAGCCCCAGCATTTT.

The chain couples TRBV3-1 (or the pseudogene TRBV3-2) to TRBJ1-4; no definite D call. V lost 2 bases and J 5 bases, leaving 6 bases between the germline ends. Germline loops: CDR1 LGHDT, CDR2 YNNKEL (reference sequence). The CDR3 runs to 13 residues. The CDR3: CASSQKGNEKLFF. CDR3 bases: TGTGCCAGCAGCCAAAAAGGGAATGAAAAACTGTTTTTT.

The chain joins TRBV7-2 to TRBJ2-7; 7 nucleotides line up with TRBD1. Per germline, CDR1 SGHTA and CDR2 FQGNSA. This CDR3 is built from 15 residues. Unmatched junction bases numbered 7, after V lost 1 base and J lost 4 bases. CDR3 coding DNA: TGTGCCAGCAGCTTAGGGCCGGGACAGCAGTACGAGCAGTACTTC. This encodes CASSLGPGQQYEQYF.

The chain carries TRBV5-5 and TRBJ2-7, with D unresolved. Germline CDR1 SGHKS, CDR2 YYEKEE (reference sequence). This CDR3 is built from 12 residues. The germline V and J ends were trimmed by 0 bases and 7 bases, with 8 bases remaining between them. CDR3 in amino acids: CASSLGDWEQYF. The CDR3 nucleotides read TGTGCCAGCAGCTTGGGGGATTGGGAGCAGTACTTC.

The chain joins TRBV6-5 to TRBJ2-4, with TRBD1 as a possible D gene (6 bases). The ends were cut back, 6 bases at V and 5 bases at J, with 17 bases in the middle. Germline V gene sequence: CDR1 MNHEY, CDR2 SVGAGI. CDR3 length: 15 residues. In nucleotides, the CDR3 is TGTGCCAGCAGGGGCCAAAGGGGGTCCCAAAACATTCAGTACTTC. Residues: CASRGQRGSQNIQYF.

The rearrangement links TRBV29-1 to TRBJ1-1, with D unresolved. CDR1 and CDR2 from the germline V gene are SQVTM and ANQGSEA. With 5 bases removed from V and 1 base from J, the gap between germline ends came to 8 bases. The CDR3 spans 12 residues. CDR3: CSVWSENTEAFF. The DNA of the CDR3 is TGCAGCGTTTGGTCTGAGAACACTGAAGCTTTCTTT.

The chain recombines TRBV4-2 with TRBJ2-3, with 8 bases lining up with TRBD1. CDR3 length: 17 residues. With V trimmed by 1 base and J by 5 bases, 11 bases remained unmatched. Germline values: CDR1 LGHNA, CDR2 YNFKEQ. The chain's CDR3 is CASSQGRAGGVEDTQYF. In DNA form, the CDR3 reads TGTGCCAGCAGCCAAGGACGCGCAGGGGGCGTTGAAGATACGCAGTATTTT.

The chain is built from TRBV9 and TRBJ1-1, with D perhaps TRBD1 (5 bases). The CDR3 contains 10 residues. CDR1 is SGDLS and CDR2 is YYNGEE in the germline V gene. Between the trimmed V and J ends, which lost 0 bases and 12 bases, there was a span of 6 bases. CDR3 sequence (DNA): TGTGCCAGCAGCGTAGGGGGGACTTTCTTT. Its translation is CASSVGGTFF.

The CDR3 loop is CASSIDGQNYGYTF. The CDR3 DNA reads TGTGCCAGTAGTATAGATGGGCAGAACTATGGCTACACCTTC. The V call is TRBV19, the J call TRBJ1-2; D not certain. From germline, CDR1 is LNHDA and CDR2 SQIVND (reference sequence). Trimming left V 0 bases short and J 2 bases short, with 7 bases between. The length of the CDR3 is 14 residues.

The gene calls are TRBV7-9 and TRBJ1-2; D perhaps matches TRBD1 (5 bases). This CDR3 is 14 amino acids long. V was shortened by 1 base and J by 4 bases, with 10 bases between the two germline ends. CDR1 SEHNR and CDR2 FQNEAQ come from the germline V gene (reference sequence). The CDR3: CASSLVGGAYGYTF. The CDR3 nucleotides are TGTGCCAGCAGCTTAGTCGGGGGAGCCTATGGCTACACCTTC.

The rearrangement links TRBV27 to TRBJ1-6, with TRBD1 matching 8 bases. Germline V gene sequence: CDR1 MNHEY, CDR2 SMNVEV (reference sequence). With V trimmed by 6 bases and J by 0 bases, 7 bases remained unmatched. There are 17 residues in the CDR3. Written as DNA, the CDR3 is TGTGCCAGCAGCCGACAGGGGACAAACTCCTATAATTCACCCCTCCACTTT. Amino acids: CASSRQGTNSYNSPLHF.

V usage is TRBV11-3 and J usage is TRBJ2-5; D is ambiguous. The germline V gene encodes CDR1 SGHNT and CDR2 YENEEA. Trimming removed 5 bases from V and 5 bases from J, with 12 bases in between. This CDR3 comprises 13 residues. The CDR3 DNA reads as TGTGCCAGCAGCCACTTGGAGAGGGAGACCCAGTACTTC. Encoded protein: CASSHLERETQYF.